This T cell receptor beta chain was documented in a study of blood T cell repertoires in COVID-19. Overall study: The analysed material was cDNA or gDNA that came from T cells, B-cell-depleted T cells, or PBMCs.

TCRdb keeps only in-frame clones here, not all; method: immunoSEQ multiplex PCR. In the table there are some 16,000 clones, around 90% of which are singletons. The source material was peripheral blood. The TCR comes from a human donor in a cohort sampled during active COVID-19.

CDR3 coding DNA: TGTGCCAGCAGCTTAGTCGGGGGGCAGGACTATGGCTACACCTTC. Its translation: CASSLVGGQDYGYTF. The chain uses TRBV13 and TRBJ1-2; possibly TRBD1 for D (6 bases). The CDR3 is made up of 15 amino acids. V was cut by 1 base and J by 3 bases, with 12 bases left in between. Germline assignment: CDR1 PRHDT and CDR2 FYEKMQ (reference sequence).